This TCR beta chain was observed in a study of breast tumors, draining lymph nodes, adjacent tissues. Axillary draining lymph nodes of breast cancer patients supplied the node samples. On this clonotype: No antigen is known for it.

Study-wide points: Tumor repertoires ranked between lymph nodes and nontumor tissue in diversity, with V and J gene preferences. Tumor T cell lymph node origin was a supported hypothesis, not proven. Findings are consistent with lymph node origin and intratumoral expansion of most tumor T cells. Compared with basal-like, luminal-like tumors shared significantly more repertoire with nontumor tissue.

Germline CDR1 and CDR2: SNHLY and FYNNEI. The CDR3 is 14 residues long. Trimming cost V 4 bases and J 2 bases; bases outside gene matches: 3. Via MiXCR, TCRdb re-called the multiplex PCR reads, giving one row per CDR3 protein. This table holds 85,000 to 130,000 distinct CDR3 sequences, more than 25% found once. The TCR sequence derives from a female donor with breast cancer. Some clones in this sample may be carry-over from other donors' samples. V and J are TRBV2 and TRBJ2-7; 9 nucleotides line up with TRBD1. The sample consisted of axillary lymph node tissue. The CDR3 sequence is CASSVGTGPYEQYF. DNA for the CDR3: TGTGCCAGCAGTGTTGGGACAGGGCCCTACGAGCAGTACTTC.